Presented here are 21 T cell receptor beta chains from one specimen sequenced in a study of cytomegalovirus exposure and HLA in healthy donors. Vbeta (60) and Jbeta (13) primers were used in the PCR. Sequencing used immunoSEQ multiplex PCR; TCRdb keeps in-frame clones, though not all of them. The table lists 69,000 or so clones, roughly four fifths of them singletons. The sequencing input was PBMCs. Receptors were obtained from a woman in her sixties in good health and CMV-seropositive.

The rearrangement joins TRBV9 to TRBJ2-7; 7 bases agree with TRBD1. The V segment lost 3 bases and the J segment 0 bases; nucleotides outside the gene matches: 6. The CDR3 is 15 residues long. Germline CDR1 reads SGDLS; CDR2 reads YYNGEE. In nucleotides, the CDR3 is TGTGCCAGCAGCGACGGGACAGCCCTCTCCTACGAGCAGTACTTC. Residues: CASSDGTALSYEQYF.

The gene calls are TRBV6-1 and TRBJ1-5; no reliable D call. V gave up 3 bases and J gave up 4 bases, with 7 bases separating them. The CDR3 consists of 13 residues. Germline V lookup: CDR1 MNHNS, CDR2 SASEGT. CDR3 sequence: CASSESGNQPQHF. Here the CDR3 DNA reads TGTGCCAGCAGTGAGTCCGGGAATCAGCCCCAGCATTTT.

This clone was detected a few times. The rearrangement links TRBV9 to TRBJ2-7; 8 bases match TRBD1. V was clipped by 0 bases and J by 2 bases; unmatched bases: 4. The CDR3 covers 15 residues. Germline values: CDR1 SGDLS, CDR2 YYNGEE. Written as DNA, the CDR3 is TGTGCCAGCAGCGTAGGGCAGGGGGCGACCTACGAGCAGTACTTC. Amino acid sequence: CASSVGQGATYEQYF. The full variable domain, in which reference TRBV9 and TRBJ2-7 provide the parts outside the CDR3, is DSGVTQTPKHLITATGQRVTLRCSPRSGDLSVYWYQQSLDQGLQFLIQYYNGEERAKGNILERFSAQQFPDLHSELNLSSLELGDSALYFCASSVGQGATYEQYFGPGTRLTVT.

The chain uses TRBV12-2 and TRBJ1-1. TRBV12-2 is marked as a pseudogene. The CDR3 is made up of 14 amino acids. The CDR3 region has the DNA TGTGCAAGTCGCAACGGGGACTCGAACACTGAAGCTTTCTTT. It yields the protein CASRNGDSNTEAFF.

The chain recombines TRBV7-2 with TRBJ2-7; perhaps TRBD1 as D (6 bases). The CDR3 has 14 amino acids. The V gene's germline CDR1 is SGHTA and CDR2 FQGNSA. V was clipped by 2 bases and J by 3 bases, with 11 bases between them. CDR3 DNA: TGTGCCAGCAGCTTACAGGGGCAGGGCTACGAGCAGTACTTC. Its protein product is CASSLQGQGYEQYF.

This rearrangement joins TRBV19 to TRBJ2-1; possibly TRBD2 for D (7 bases). The germline gives CDR1 LNHDA, CDR2 SQIVND (reference sequence). The ends were cut back, 5 bases at V and 7 bases at J, with 21 bases in the middle. The CDR3 contains 16 residues. The CDR3 loop is CASSWGGKPLGNEQFF. In DNA form, the CDR3 reads TGTGCCAGTAGTTGGGGGGGCAAACCCCTTGGGAATGAGCAGTTCTTC.

The rearrangement links TRBV2 to TRBJ1-2; possible D gene TRBD1, 5 bases. The CDR3 consists of 13 residues. The germline CDR1 and CDR2 sequences are SNHLY and FYNNEI. The V and J ends lost 8 bases and 7 bases respectively, with 17 bases between them. CDR3 residues: CASDQGYTGGYTF. Here the CDR3 DNA reads TGTGCCAGCGACCAGGGATATACGGGTGGCTACACCTTC.

V usage is TRBV9 and J usage is TRBJ2-6; D gene unclear. Germline CDR1 reads SGDLS; CDR2 reads YYNGEE. This CDR3 is 22 amino acids long. Trimming removed 3 bases at V and 0 bases at J, with 28 bases between. Written as DNA, the CDR3 is TGTGCCAGCAGCGAGCCCTACCTAGAGCCCCCTGCTAAGCCCTCTGGGGCCAACGTCCTGACTTTC. Encoded protein: CASSEPYLEPPAKPSGANVLTF.

The genes are TRBV9 and TRBJ2-2, with 7 bases matching TRBD2. Germline CDR1 reads SGDLS; CDR2 reads YYNGEE. The CDR3 is 16 amino acids. J lost 1 base, V lost 0 bases, and 3 bases had no gene match. DNA for the CDR3: TGTGCCAGCAGCGTAGGGCCGGGGGGGAACACCGGGGAGCTGTTTTTT. Its protein is CASSVGPGGNTGELFF.

The V and J genes are TRBV27 and TRBJ2-2; TRBD2 matches at 11 bases. The junction had 18 bases not matched to a gene; V was cut back by 5 bases and J by 1 base. The CDR3 spans 21 residues. CDR1 is MNHEY and CDR2 is SMNVEV in the germline V gene (reference sequence). The CDR3: CASSPKASGLAGGLNTGELFF. The CDR3 region has the DNA TGTGCCAGCAGTCCAAAGGCGTCCGGGCTAGCGGGGGGCTTGAACACCGGGGAGCTGTTTTTT.

The genes are TRBV6-1 and TRBJ2-7; 11 nucleotides line up with TRBD2. The germline V gene encodes CDR1 MNHNS and CDR2 SASEGT. This CDR3 has 15 residues. With 2 bases clipped from V and 5 bases from J, the junction kept 5 bases outside the gene matches. The DNA of the CDR3 is TGTGCCAGCAGTGAATCTAGCGGGGGGTTACACGAGCAGTACTTC. Translated, it gives CASSESSGGLHEQYF.

J is TRBJ2-7 and V is TRBV5-1; 7 bases match TRBD1. Trimming took 3 bases from V and 3 from J; bases not matched to a gene: 3. The CDR3 sequence is 13 residues long. The V gene's germline CDR1 is SGHRS and CDR2 YFSETQ. CDR3: CASSSGQLYEQYF. The DNA for the CDR3 is TGCGCCAGCAGCTCGGGACAGCTCTACGAGCAGTACTTC.

This clone has a single count. The chain carries TRBV20-1 and TRBJ1-1; tentatively, D is TRBD1 (5 bases). V lost 8 bases, J lost 11 bases, and 18 bases lay in between. The CDR3 length is 11 residues. Germline values: CDR1 DFQATT, CDR2 SNEGSKA (reference sequence). CDR3 DNA sequence: TGCAGTCTCAAGAAGGGGCCAACCGCTTTCTTT. Residues: CSLKKGPTAFF.

This chain links TRBV4-2 with TRBJ2-3, with 8 bases identical to TRBD2. Germline trimming cut 2 bases from V and 2 bases from J; bases unmatched to any gene: 3. CDR1 and CDR2 (germline): LGHNA, YNFKEQ. The CDR3 consists of 15 residues. CDR3 residues: CASSQQTSDTDTQYF. CDR3 DNA: TGTGCCAGCAGCCAACAGACTAGCGACACAGATACGCAGTATTTT.

This clone appeared a single time. CDR3 DNA: TGCGCCAGCAGCCCGCCGGGGACAAGCACCGGGGAGCTGTTTTTT. This sequence encodes CASSPPGTSTGELFF. This rearrangement joins TRBV5-1 to TRBJ2-2; D may be TRBD1 (6 bases). V was shortened by 4 bases and J by 4 bases, with 14 bases between the two germline ends. CDR3 length: 15 residues. Germline CDR1 SGHRS, CDR2 YFSETQ.

This clone showed up just a few times. This sequence joins TRBV11-2 and TRBJ1-5, with D unclear. This CDR3 has 14 residues. Germline values: CDR1 SGHAT, CDR2 FQNNGV. Trimming cost V 1 base and J 3 bases, with 7 bases left between them. CDR3: CASSLGQFNQPQHF. DNA for the CDR3: TGTGCCAGCAGCTTAGGGCAGTTCAATCAGCCCCAGCATTTT.

This clone was seen only a few times. This sequence joins TRBV6-5 and TRBJ1-1; perhaps TRBD1 as D (5 bases). Germline CDR1 and CDR2: MNHEY and SVGAGI. CDR3 length: 12 amino acids. V lost 4 bases to trimming and J lost 11 bases, with 14 bases between them. CDR3 sequence: CASSSRGTMAFF. CDR3 nucleotides: TGTGCCAGCAGTTCCCGCGGGACGATGGCTTTCTTT.

This clone was found once. This chain joins TRBV18 and TRBJ1-1; 11 bases are a match to TRBD1. Germline CDR1 KGHSH, CDR2 LQKENI. The CDR3 is 16 amino acids. Trimming took 3 bases from V and 3 from J; bases not matched to a gene: 6. The CDR3 loop reads CASSPNEGQGDTEAFF. CDR3 coding DNA: TGTGCCAGCTCACCCAACGAGGGACAGGGGGACACTGAAGCTTTCTTT.

The chain uses TRBV29-1 and TRBJ1-1; D gene ambiguous. The CDR3 length is 12 residues. V was trimmed by 7 bases and J by 4 bases, leaving 13 bases between them. CDR1 and CDR2 from the germline V gene are SQVTM and ANQGSEA. This CDR3 reads CSAISPPTEAFF. In DNA form, the CDR3 reads TGCAGCGCCATTAGCCCACCCACTGAAGCTTTCTTT.

The chain carries TRBV7-9 and TRBJ1-1, with TRBD1 matching over 8 bases. With V trimmed by 6 bases and J by 5 bases, 8 bases remained unmatched. Looked up from germline, CDR1 is SEHNR and CDR2 is FQNEAQ (reference sequence). CDR3 length: 14 amino acids. The CDR3 spells CASSPQGARTEAFF. For the CDR3, the DNA is TGTGCCAGCAGTCCCCAGGGGGCTCGAACTGAAGCTTTCTTT. The whole variable domain, remainder taken from reference TRBV7-9 and TRBJ1-1, is DTGVSQNPRHKITKRGQNVTFRCDPISEHNRLYWYRQTLGQGPEFLTYFQNEAQLEKSRLLSDRFSAERPKGSFSTLEIQRTEQGDSAMYLCASSPQGARTEAFFGQGTRLTVV.

The rearrangement joins TRBV5-1 to TRBJ2-3; 11 bases match TRBD2. The CDR3 length is 17 residues. Germline V gene sequence: CDR1 SGHRS, CDR2 YFSETQ. Trimming took 0 bases from V and 0 from J; bases not matched to a gene: 3. CDR3 in DNA: TGCGCCAGCAGCTTGGAACTAGCGGGGGCCAGCACAGATACGCAGTATTTT. Its protein is CASSLELAGASTDTQYF.